This T cell receptor (beta chain) is from a study of cytomegalovirus exposure and HLA in healthy donors. The length of the CDR3 is 16 residues. Germline loops: CDR1 LNHDA, CDR2 SQIVND (reference sequence). V shed 4 bases, J shed 2 bases, and the junction held 9 bases outside the gene matches. Notes on the study in general: Associated with cytomegalovirus, according to the listing, were around 160 TCR beta chains.

Assay: immunoSEQ multiplex PCR; the TCRdb copy retains only in-frame clones and omits some. The sample holds 150,000 to 200,000 clones; about 90% are singletons and the top ten take around a tenth. Points on this clone: Its target is unknown.

The TCR comes from a woman aged 18-29 years in good health and CMV-seropositive. Sequenced: PBMCs. This chain links TRBV19 with TRBJ2-7, with 9 bases fitting TRBD1. This CDR3 reads CASSTLIGTGTYEQYF. The DNA of the CDR3 is TGTGCCAGTAGTACTTTAATCGGGACAGGGACCTACGAGCAGTACTTC.